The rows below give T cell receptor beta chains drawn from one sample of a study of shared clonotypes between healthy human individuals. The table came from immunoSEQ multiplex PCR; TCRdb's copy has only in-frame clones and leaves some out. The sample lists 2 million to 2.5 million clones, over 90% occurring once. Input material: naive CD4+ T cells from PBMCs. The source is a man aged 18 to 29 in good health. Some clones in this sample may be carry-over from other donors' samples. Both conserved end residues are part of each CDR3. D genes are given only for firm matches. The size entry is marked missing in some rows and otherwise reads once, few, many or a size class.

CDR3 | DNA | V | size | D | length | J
CAISDSPGYEQYF | TGTGCCATCAGTGACAGTCCCGGGTACGAGCAGTACTTC | TRBV10-3 | . | . | 13 | TRBJ2-7
CSVQDRSGSGNTIYF | TGCAGCGTCCAGGACAGGTCGGGCTCTGGAAACACCATATATTTT | TRBV29-1 | . | TRBD1 | 15 | TRBJ1-3
CASSALTGRSEKLFF | TGCGCCAGCAGCGCCTTAACAGGGCGGAGTGAAAAACTGTTTTTT | TRBV4-1 | . | . | 15 | TRBJ1-4
CASSPNWDQPQHF | TGTGCCAGCAGTCCTAACTGGGATCAGCCCCAGCATTTT | TRBV6-1 | . | . | 13 | TRBJ1-5
CASSPGTASGANVLTF | TGTGCCAGTAGTCCGGGGACAGCCTCTGGGGCCAACGTCCTGACTTTC | TRBV19 | . | TRBD1 | 16 | TRBJ2-6
CASSSNREAAFF | TGTGCCAGCAGTTCGAACAGGGAAGCAGCTTTCTTT | TRBV28 | . | . | 12 | TRBJ1-1
CASSLLGEGNQPQHF | TGTGCCAGCAGTTTACTCGGGGAGGGCAATCAGCCCCAGCATTTT | TRBV28 | . | . | 15 | TRBJ1-5
CASSLGYAIRVETQYF | TGTGCCAGCAGCTTAGGATACGCGATAAGGGTAGAGACCCAGTACTTC | TRBV7-8 | . | . | 16 | TRBJ2-5
CASSRTQETQYF | TGTGCCAGCAGCCGAACACAAGAGACCCAGTACTTC | TRBV7-7 | . | . | 12 | TRBJ2-5
CASSFPSGSTEQYF | TGTGCCAGCAGCTTCCCTAGCGGGAGTACCGAGCAGTACTTC | TRBV5-4 | . | TRBD2 | 14 | TRBJ2-7
CSATTSGSYEQYF | TGCAGCGCCACTACTAGCGGGAGCTACGAGCAGTACTTC | TRBV29-1 | . | TRBD2 | 13 | TRBJ2-7
CATAVEVMNTEAFF | TGTGCCACCGCTGTTGAGGTCATGAACACTGAAGCTTTCTTT | TRBV7-9 | . | . | 14 | TRBJ1-1
CASSLGLAGNNEQFF | TGTGCCAGCAGCTTAGGACTAGCGGGAAACAATGAGCAGTTCTTC | TRBV7-9 | few | TRBD2 | 15 | TRBJ2-1
CASSLVTGTADTQYF | TGTGCCAGCAGCTTAGTAACGGGTACCGCAGATACGCAGTATTTT | TRBV7-9 | . | . | 15 | TRBJ2-3
CASSLGLANYNEQFF | TGTGCCAGCAGTCTCGGACTAGCGAATTACAATGAGCAGTTCTTC | TRBV27 | . | TRBD2 | 15 | TRBJ2-1
CASSLATSGRPPGDTQYF | TGTGCCAGCAGCTTAGCGACTAGCGGGAGACCACCGGGAGATACGCAGTATTTT | TRBV7-2 | . | TRBD2 | 18 | TRBJ2-3
CASSLGPTDTQYF | TGTGCCAGCAGCTTGGGCCCCACAGATACGCAGTATTTT | TRBV7-2 | . | . | 13 | TRBJ2-3
CASSSQPVAPIQTQYF | TGTGCCAGCAGCTCGCAACCGGTCGCCCCGATTCAGACCCAGTACTTC | TRBV11-1 | . | . | 16 | TRBJ2-5
CASRPTSGAYNEQFF | TGTGCCAGCAGGCCTACTAGCGGGGCTTACAATGAGCAGTTCTTC | TRBV2 | . | TRBD2 | 15 | TRBJ2-1
CASSQSGGRALNEQFF | TGCGCCAGCAGCCAATCTGGCGGGAGGGCCTTGAATGAGCAGTTCTTC | TRBV4-1 | once | TRBD2 | 16 | TRBJ2-1
CASSQDGGDTISYNEQFF | TGTGCCAGCAGCCAAGATGGCGGGGATACAATTTCCTACAATGAGCAGTTCTTC | TRBV4-2 | . | . | 18 | TRBJ2-1
CASSRHRGAGTEAFF | TGCGCCAGCAGCCGCCACAGGGGAGCGGGCACTGAAGCTTTCTTT | TRBV10-1 | . | TRBD1 | 15 | TRBJ1-1
CAWSVKISNQPQHF | TGTGCCTGGAGTGTAAAAATCAGCAATCAGCCCCAGCATTTT | TRBV30 | . | . | 14 | TRBJ1-5
CASSPDRHSYEQYF | TGCGCCAGCAGCCCCGACAGGCACTCCTACGAGCAGTACTTC | TRBV5-1 | . | . | 14 | TRBJ2-7
CASSPEPYQRLHF | TGCGCCAGCAGCCCGGAGCCCTATCAGAGGTTGCATTTT | TRBV5-1 | few | . | 13 | TRBJ1-5
CASRTSDSGLGYTF | TGTGCCAGCAGAACCTCGGATAGTGGGCTAGGCTACACCTTC | TRBV6-6 | . | . | 14 | TRBJ1-2
CASTTSGRPDTQYF | TGTGCCAGCACGACTAGCGGGAGACCAGATACGCAGTATTTT | TRBV27 | . | TRBD2 | 14 | TRBJ2-3
CAISDRAAGNTIYF | TGTGCCATCAGTGATCGGGCAGCGGGAAACACCATATATTTT | TRBV10-3 | . | . | 14 | TRBJ1-3
CASIKGVAGVKATDTQYF | TGTGCCAGCATCAAGGGGGTAGCGGGGGTTAAGGCCACAGATACGCAGTATTTT | TRBV2 | . | TRBD2 | 18 | TRBJ2-3
CASSRNRGLYEQYF | TGCGCCAGCAGCCGGAACAGGGGGCTCTACGAGCAGTACTTC | TRBV4-1 | . | TRBD1 | 14 | TRBJ2-7
CASTGSTDTQYF | TGTGCCAGTACCGGTAGCACAGATACGCAGTATTTT | TRBV19 | . | . | 12 | TRBJ2-3
CASSQDQGGSNTGELFF | TGCGCCAGCAGCCAAGATCAAGGCGGATCGAACACCGGGGAGCTGTTTTTT | TRBV4-3 | . | . | 17 | TRBJ2-2
CASSLTSTVEQFF | TGTGCCAGCTCACTTACTAGCACCGTTGAGCAGTTCTTC | TRBV18 | . | . | 13 | TRBJ2-1
CATSRDLGLAGWYQETQYF | TGTGCCACCAGCAGAGATCTGGGACTAGCGGGATGGTACCAAGAGACCCAGTACTTC | TRBV15 | . | TRBD2 | 19 | TRBJ2-5
CASSYGQGVRGYTF | TGTGCCAGCAGCTATGGACAGGGGGTGAGGGGCTACACCTTC | TRBV7-2 | . | TRBD1 | 14 | TRBJ1-2
CASSVRQGVSETQYF | TGTGCCAGCAGCGTCCGACAGGGGGTATCGGAGACCCAGTACTTC | TRBV11-3 | once | TRBD1 | 15 | TRBJ2-5
CASSARTTNRQFF | TGTGCCAGCAGCGCACGGACTACTAATAGGCAGTTCTTC | TRBV21-1 | . | . | 13 | TRBJ2-1
CASSVSGHSNQPQHF | TGTGCCAGCAGCGTATCCGGGCATAGCAATCAGCCCCAGCATTTT | TRBV9 | . | . | 15 | TRBJ1-5
CASKTSGRIGDTQYF | TGTGCCAGCAAGACTAGCGGGAGGATCGGGGATACGCAGTATTTT | TRBV11-2 | . | TRBD2 | 15 | TRBJ2-3
CSVEDQVRPLIVLAEVYNEQFF | TGCAGCGTTGAAGATCAAGTCAGGCCTCTGATCGTATTAGCGGAAGTCTACAATGAGCAGTTCTTC | TRBV29-1 | . | . | 22 | TRBJ2-1
CSASRDTQYF | TGCAGTGCTAGTCGAGATACGCAGTATTTT | TRBV20-1 | . | . | 10 | TRBJ2-3
CASSSPGQGTEAFF | TGTGCCAGCAGTTCGCCCGGACAGGGCACTGAAGCTTTCTTT | TRBV28 | . | TRBD1 | 14 | TRBJ1-1
CASSPLRGTDTQYF | TGTGCCAGCTCACCACTAAGGGGCACAGATACGCAGTATTTT | TRBV18 | . | . | 14 | TRBJ2-3
CASSLATLTWDTQYF | TGTGCCAGCAGCTTAGCTACACTGACGTGGGATACGCAGTATTTT | TRBV7-2 | . | . | 15 | TRBJ2-3
CASRDQGRRKEPQHF | TGTGCCAGCAGGGATCAGGGCAGACGGAAGGAGCCCCAGCATTTT | TRBV2 | . | . | 15 | TRBJ1-5
CASSPRLAGGQETQYF | TGTGCCAGCAGCCCGAGACTAGCGGGAGGCCAAGAGACCCAGTACTTC | TRBV5-4 | once | TRBD2 | 16 | TRBJ2-5
CVTRGSNQPQHF | TGTGTGACCCGAGGGAGCAATCAGCCCCAGCATTTT | TRBV28 | . | . | 12 | TRBJ1-5
CASSSGQKETQYF | TGTGCCAGCAGCTCCGGACAAAAGGAGACCCAGTACTTC | TRBV7-7 | once | . | 13 | TRBJ2-5
CASRWSGNSYEQYF | TGTGCCAGCAGATGGAGCGGGAACTCCTACGAGCAGTACTTC | TRBV11-2 | . | TRBD2 | 14 | TRBJ2-7
CASSPVGPGRLTSTDTQYF | TGTGCCAGCAGCCCCGTTGGGCCAGGGAGGTTAACGAGCACAGATACGCAGTATTTT | TRBV5-4 | . | . | 19 | TRBJ2-3
CASSPNDNGGQPQHF | TGCGCCAGCAGCCCTAACGACAATGGAGGACAGCCCCAGCATTTT | TRBV5-1 | once | . | 15 | TRBJ1-5
CASSLMGSSSYEQYF | TGCGCCAGCAGCTTAATGGGTTCCAGCTCCTACGAGCAGTACTTC | TRBV5-1 | . | . | 15 | TRBJ2-7
CASSLDRLLAANAKETQYF | TGTGCCAGCAGCTTAGATCGTCTCCTAGCGGCTAATGCTAAAGAGACCCAGTACTTC | TRBV11-2 | . | TRBD2 | 19 | TRBJ2-5
CASSLQGVGRGRNEQFF | TGTGCCAGCAGCTTACAGGGGGTGGGTAGGGGACGGAATGAGCAGTTCTTC | TRBV11-2 | once | TRBD1 | 17 | TRBJ2-1
CATSGRGTGRNTEAFF | TGTGCCACCAGCGGACGAGGGACAGGGAGGAACACTGAAGCTTTCTTT | TRBV15 | . | TRBD1 | 16 | TRBJ1-1
CASSFGGTSTYEQYF | TGTGCCAGCAGCTTTGGGGGGACGAGCACTTACGAGCAGTACTTC | TRBV5-5 | . | . | 15 | TRBJ2-7
CASSENAGGYEQYF | TGCGCCAGCAGTGAGAATGCAGGGGGATACGAGCAGTACTTC | TRBV10-1 | . | TRBD1 | 14 | TRBJ2-7
CASSREQGVGNTIYF | TGTGCCAGCAGCCGGGAGCAGGGGGTTGGAAACACCATATATTTT | TRBV5-4 | . | TRBD1 | 15 | TRBJ1-3